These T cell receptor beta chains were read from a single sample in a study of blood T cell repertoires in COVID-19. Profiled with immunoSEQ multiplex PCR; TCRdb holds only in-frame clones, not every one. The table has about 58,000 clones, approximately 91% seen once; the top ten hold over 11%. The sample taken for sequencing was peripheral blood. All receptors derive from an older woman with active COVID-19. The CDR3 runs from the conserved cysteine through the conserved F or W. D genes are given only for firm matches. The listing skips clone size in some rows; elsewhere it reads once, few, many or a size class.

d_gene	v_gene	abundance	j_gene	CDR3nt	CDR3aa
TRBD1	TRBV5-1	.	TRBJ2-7	TGCGCCAGCAGCTTGAGGACAGGCTACGAGCAGTACTTC	CASSLRTGYEQYF
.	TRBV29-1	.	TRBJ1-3	TGCAGCGTTGAAGATCTCGGGAGTGGAAACACCATATATTTT	CSVEDLGSGNTIYF
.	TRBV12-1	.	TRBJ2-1	TGTGCCAGCAGGTCCCGGGCGGGGTACAATGAGCAGTTCTTC	CASRSRAGYNEQFF
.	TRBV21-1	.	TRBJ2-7	TGTGCCAGCCGCCAAGGGGGGGGTGGCTCCTACGAGCAGTACTTC	CASRQGGGGSYEQYF
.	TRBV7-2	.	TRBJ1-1	TGTGCCAGCAGCTTAGCGAGGCTCAACACTGAAGCTTTCTTT	CASSLARLNTEAFF
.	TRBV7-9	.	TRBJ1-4	TGTGCCAGCAGCTTAGCGGTAGCAACTAATGAAAAACTGTTTTTT	CASSLAVATNEKLFF
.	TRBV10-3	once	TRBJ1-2	TGTGCCATCCCGGGGACTACCTATGGCTACACCTTC	CAIPGTTYGYTF
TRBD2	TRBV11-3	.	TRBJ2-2	TGTGCCAGCCAGCGGGGGGCGGCCGGGGAGCTGTTTTTT	CASQRGAAGELFF
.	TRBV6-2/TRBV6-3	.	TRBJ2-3	TGTGCCAGCAGTTACGGGTCAGGGCACCCAGATACGCAGTATTTT	CASSYGSGHPDTQYF
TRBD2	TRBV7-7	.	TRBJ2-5	TGTGCCAGCAGCTTATTAGGCGGGGGGAAAGAGACCCAGTACTTC	CASSLLGGGKETQYF
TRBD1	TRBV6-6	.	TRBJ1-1	TGTGCCAGCAGTTACGATTCAGGGGGTATGCACACTGAAGCTTTCTTT	CASSYDSGGMHTEAFF
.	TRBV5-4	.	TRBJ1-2	TGTGCCAGCAGCTCTGACAGATATGGCTACACCTTC	CASSSDRYGYTF
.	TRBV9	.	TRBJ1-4	TGTGCCAGCAGCGTAGATTTCCGAGGGGAAAAACTGTTTTTT	CASSVDFRGEKLFF
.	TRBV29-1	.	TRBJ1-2	TGCAGCGCCCCGGCCGGCAACCTAGGGGCCTACACCTTC	CSAPAGNLGAYTF
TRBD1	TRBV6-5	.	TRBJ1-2	TGTGCCAGCAGCCCGACGACAGGGCCTATGTATGGCTACACCTTC	CASSPTTGPMYGYTF
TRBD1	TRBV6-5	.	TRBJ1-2	TGTGCCAGCTACCCCGGGCAGGGGGACTATGGCTACACCTTC	CASYPGQGDYGYTF
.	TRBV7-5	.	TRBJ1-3	TGTGTCAGAAGCTTAGGCCCCAGGGACATCTGCGTTTTCTCTGGAAACACCATATATTTT	CVRSLGPRDICVFSGNTIYF
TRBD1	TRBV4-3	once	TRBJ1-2	TGCGCCAGCAGCCAAGGGACAGGGAAATGGGGCTACACCTTC	CASSQGTGKWGYTF
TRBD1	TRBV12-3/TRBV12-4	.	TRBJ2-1	TGTGCCAGCAGTTCGGACAGGGGCGATGAGCAGTTCTTC	CASSSDRGDEQFF
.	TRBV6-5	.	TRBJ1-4	TGTGCCAGCACTGTTTCCCAGGGAAGGGAAAAACTGTTTTTT	CASTVSQGREKLFF
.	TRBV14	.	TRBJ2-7	TGTGCCAGCAGCCTACGACAGGACGCGCGCGAGCAGTACTTC	CASSLRQDAREQYF
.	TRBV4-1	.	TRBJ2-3	TGCGCCAGCAGCCACGAGGGCACAGATACGCAGTATTTT	CASSHEGTDTQYF
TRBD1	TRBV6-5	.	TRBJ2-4	TGTGCCAGCAGCTCCAGGGGGCGATTAAACATTCAGTACTTC	CASSSRGRLNIQYF
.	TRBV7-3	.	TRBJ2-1	TGTGCCAGCAGCTTGAGTCAGGACAATGAGCAGTTCTTC	CASSLSQDNEQFF
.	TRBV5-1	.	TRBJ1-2	TGCGCCAGCGGGCAGGATGGGTTTAACTATGGCTACACCTTC	CASGQDGFNYGYTF
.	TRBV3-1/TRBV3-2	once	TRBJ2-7	TGTGCCAGCAGCCCGGGGTCCTTGCGGGGATTTAGGGACGAGCAGTACTTC	CASSPGSLRGFRDEQYF
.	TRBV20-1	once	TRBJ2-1	TGCAGTGCTCGCATAGTGTCTGAGCAGTTCTTC	CSARIVSEQFF
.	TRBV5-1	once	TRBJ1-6	TGCGCCAGCAGCTTGAGTACAGGAGATTCACCCCTCCACTTT	CASSLSTGDSPLHF
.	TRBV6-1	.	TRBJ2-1	TGTGCCAGCAGTGACGGGTCCGAGCAGTTCTTC	CASSDGSEQFF
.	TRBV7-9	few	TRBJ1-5	TGTGCCAGCAGCCAGTATAGCAATCAGCCCCAGCATTTT	CASSQYSNQPQHF